These 2 T cell receptor beta chains were all obtained from the same sample, sequenced in a study of blood T cell repertoires in COVID-19. Here immunoSEQ multiplex PCR was the method, and the copy in TCRdb shows in-frame clones only, minus some. The repertoire holds approximately 190,000 clones, more than 70% seen once, with less than 7.5% in the top ten. The source material was peripheral blood. Receptor source: a woman between 40 and 50 years old who had recovered from COVID-19.

V and J are TRBV3-1 (or the pseudogene TRBV3-2) and TRBJ2-5, with 11 nucleotides matching TRBD1. Germline-derived CDR1 and CDR2 are LGHDT and YNNKEL (reference sequence). The trim removed 11 bases at V and 5 bases at J, leaving 7 bases unmatched. This CDR3 is built from 13 residues. The CDR3 DNA reads TGTGCCTCCGGGACAGGGGGGTTGGAGACCCAGTACTTC. Protein product: CASGTGGLETQYF.

This chain connects TRBV27 to TRBJ2-1; 8 bases are a match to TRBD1. This CDR3 has 12 amino acids. Trimming cost V 7 bases and J 8 bases; bases outside gene matches: 4. Germline loops: CDR1 MNHEY, CDR2 SMNVEV (reference sequence). CDR3 sequence: CASTAGGYEQFF. The CDR3 coding sequence is TGTGCCAGCACGGCAGGGGGCTATGAGCAGTTCTTC.